Listed here are 29 T cell receptor delta chains from one sample, sequenced in a study of γδ T cells in repeated Plasmodium falciparum infection. Vgamma9/Vdelta2+ and Vdelta2-negative gammadelta T cells were flow-sorted from PBMC for bulk sequencing. TCRdb reapplied CATT to the multiplex PCR reads. This table has roughly 48,000 delta-chain clones, 1.6% appearing once. Source material: gamma-delta T cells from blood. Receptors were obtained from a pool of human donors (malaria-infected and uninfected, not separated).

This clone was observed at least ten times. The amino acid sequence in TCRdb belongs to a much larger clone and departs from this DNA's translation at residue 10, likely a sequencing read error; the sequence shown is translated from the DNA. The rearrangement uses TRDV1 and TRDJ1, with 7 bases that match TRDD3. Germline CDR1 is TSWWSYY and CDR2 is QGS. With 1 base clipped from V and 5 bases from J, the junction kept 4 bases outside the gene matches. This CDR3 has 14 residues. The CDR3 loop is CALGERIWGDKLIF. The CDR3 region has the DNA TGTGCTCTTGGGGAACGGATCTGGGGGGATAAACTCATCTTT.

In regard to this clone: This likely came from a read error, as a far larger clone is one base away. Other DNA sequences from this sample encode an identical CDR3 as well. The chain joins TRDV1 to TRDJ3; D perhaps matches TRDD3 (6 bases). The J gene is not listed in TCRdb, so it was assigned here from a DNA match to germline. V shed 9 bases and J shed 1 base, with 22 bases lying between them. Germline CDR1 is TSWWSYY and CDR2 is QGS. This CDR3 contains 19 residues. The DNA of the CDR3 is TGTGCTCTCGAACCTTCGCTCGGGGGGACATCCTGGGACACCCGACAGATGTTTTTC. This gives the protein CALEPSLGGTSWDTRQMFF.

In regard to this clone: This likely stems from a read error, as it lies one base from a far larger clone. This sample also contains other DNA sequences that code for the same CDR3. The V and J genes are TRDV2 and TRDJ1; 10 bases line up with TRDD3. The J gene, absent from TCRdb, was called here by matching the DNA to germline. Germline-derived CDR1 and CDR2 are GEAIGNYY and EKD. The CDR3 extends over 19 amino acids. After removal of 0 bases from V and 1 base from J, the junction contained 13 bases not matched to a gene. As DNA, the CDR3 is TGTGCCTGTGACACCCTGCCTCCCGGGGGATACGGAAGCACCGATAAACTCATCTTT. It yields the protein CACDTLPPGGYGSTDKLIF.

This clone has ten or more counts. A much larger clone differs by one base, so this may be a read error. The same CDR3 also results from other DNA sequences found in this sample. V is TRDV1 and J is TRDJ1; D ambiguous. The J gene, missing from TCRdb, was assigned here through DNA to germline matching. V was trimmed by 0 bases and J by 7 bases, leaving 18 bases between them. CDR1 and CDR2 (germline): TSWWSYY, QGS. This CDR3 is built from 16 residues. CDR3 residues: CALGELTLITRGKLIF. The CDR3 region has the DNA TGTGCTCTTGGGGAACTTACCCTAATCACTAGGGGTAAACTCATCTTT.

At least ten counts were recorded for this clone. This chain joins TRDV1 and TRDJ1, with D possibly TRDD2 on 5 matching bases. The CDR3 sequence is 21 residues long. V lost 4 bases and J lost 0, with 30 bases in between. Per germline, CDR1 TSWWSYY and CDR2 QGS. The CDR3 bases are TGTGCTCTTGGGGTCCTGGCCTCTATCCCTACCCCGTTCGTTTACACCGATAAACTCATCTTT. Protein sequence: CALGVLASIPTPFVYTDKLIF.

Concerning this clone itself: Being one base from a much bigger clone, this may be a read error. This sample includes further DNA sequences coding for the same CDR3. This chain joins TRDV1 and TRDJ1, with D perhaps given as TRDD2 or TRDD3 (5 bases each). Matching the DNA to germline supplied the J gene, which TCRdb does not give. Germline CDR1 is TSWWSYY and CDR2 is QGS. CDR3 length: 21 residues. This CDR3 reads CALGETTGLLWGIRYTDKLIF. The CDR3, as DNA: TGTGCTCTCGGGGAAACCACCGGCCTTCTTTGGGGTATAAGGTACACCGATAAACTCATCTTT.

This clone appeared a few times. The protein held in TCRdb is that of a much larger clone and does not match this DNA's translation at residue 8, likely because of a read error; the protein shown is translated from the DNA. This chain uses TRDV1 with TRDJ1; no definite D call. The CDR3 loop spans 12 amino acids. The V end lost 1 base, the J end lost 10 bases, and 10 bases lay between the germline ends. The germline V gene has CDR1 TSWWSYY and CDR2 QGS. CDR3 sequence: CALGEPPVTLIF. CDR3 in DNA: TGTGCTCTTGGGGAACCCCCTGTGACACTCATCTTT.

This clone was counted only a few times. A read error is likely here: a far larger clone is one base away. The same CDR3 arises from other DNA sequences in this sample as well. The chain employs TRDV1 and TRDJ1; the D call may be TRDD2 or TRDD3 (9 bases each). This CDR3 is 19 amino acids long. The V end lost 3 bases, the J end lost 2 bases, and 25 bases lay between the germline ends. The germline V gene has CDR1 TSWWSYY and CDR2 QGS. CDR3: CALGDPSYAGGFATDKLIF. Written as DNA, the CDR3 is TGTGCTCTTGGGGACCCTTCCTACGCTGGGGGATTCGCTACCGATAAACTCATCTTT.

This clone was seen only a few times. TCRdb pairs this DNA with a much larger clone's protein that differs at residue 4, likely a read error; the protein shown was translated from the DNA. V and J are TRAV38-2/DV8 and TRDJ1, with 9 bases identical to TRDD2. TCRdb does not report a J gene; here it was assigned by matching the DNA to germline references. Germline V gives CDR1 TSESDYY, CDR2 QEAYKQQN. The V and J ends lost 7 bases and 8 bases, in that order; junction bases with no gene match: 21. The CDR3 has 17 residues. Written as DNA, the CDR3 is TGTGCTTATGGGACCCCAGGCCTTCCTACCCCTCTATCGAAACTCATCTTT. Its translation: CAYGTPGLPTPLSKLIF.

On this clone itself: TCRdb's listed protein matches a much larger clone and diverges from this DNA's translation at residue 24, likely through a read error; the protein shown comes from the DNA. The V and J genes are TRDV1 and TRDJ1, with 12 nucleotides matching TRDD3. Germline lookup yields CDR1 TSWWSYY and CDR2 QGS. The CDR3 sequence is 25 residues long. The CDR3 DNA sequence: TGTGCTCTTGGGGAGAATTCCTACCTTGGTCTGGGGGATACGCGTATGATTTGGTACACCGATAAACTCACCTTT. Protein sequence: CALGENSYLGLGDTRMIWYTDKLTF.

Concerning this clone: The protein TCRdb lists belongs to a much larger clone and differs from this DNA's translation at residue 12, which points to a read error; the protein shown is made from the DNA. The rearrangement uses TRDV1 and TRDJ1; 7 nucleotides align to TRDD3. TCRdb is silent on the J gene; assignment here came from matching the DNA to germline. The CDR3 runs 19 residues. V trimming: 1 base; J trimming: 0 bases; junction bases outside the gene matches: 14. Germline lookup yields CDR1 TSWWSYY and CDR2 QGS. As DNA, the CDR3 is TGTGCTCTTGGGGAACCTATGCTCCCCCTGGGGGCCGACACCGATAAACTCATCTTT. Translating it yields CALGEPMLPLGADTDKLIF.

A remark on this clone: The TCRdb record carries a much larger clone's protein, which differs from this DNA's translation at residue 5; a read error is the likely cause, and the protein listed here is the DNA translation. J is TRDJ1 and V is TRDV3; 9 nucleotides agree with TRDD3. TCRdb does not report a J gene; here it was assigned by matching the DNA to germline references. With 5 bases clipped from V and 0 bases from J, the junction kept 13 bases outside the gene matches. This CDR3 comprises 16 residues. Germline lookup yields CDR1 TVYSNPD and CDR2 GDNSRS (reference sequence). The CDR3 is CAPLPTGDTYTDKLIF. The CDR3 DNA follows: TGTGCCCCCTTACCCACCGGGGATACGTACACCGATAAACTCATCTTT.

Points on this clone: TCRdb records a much larger clone's protein for this DNA, with a difference at residue 13 that likely arises from a read error; the protein given is the translation of the DNA. The V and J genes are TRDV1 and TRDJ1; TRDD3 is a possible D gene (5 bases). TCRdb offers no J gene call, so here the DNA was matched to germline to obtain one. The CDR3 extends over 25 amino acids. The germline V gene has CDR1 TSWWSYY and CDR2 QGS. Trimming took off 3 bases at V and 0 bases at J, with 41 bases between the two ends. The CDR3 bases are TGTGCTCTTGGGGATTCTTACAGGGAGCACCATTCTTGGGGCCGCGACATCCCGTACACCGATAAACTCATCTTT. Amino acids: CALGDSYREHHSWGRDIPYTDKLIF.

The table lists this clone with many counts. The rearrangement links TRDV1 to TRDJ1; 7 bases are shared with TRDD3. The CDR3 has 17 residues. Per the germline V gene, CDR1 is TSWWSYY and CDR2 is QGS. The CDR3 DNA sequence: TGTGCCCCCCACCGGGGGGATTTAGGAAAGTACACCGATAAACTCATCTTT. Amino acids: CAPHRGDLGKYTDKLIF.

On this clone: TCRdb records a much larger clone's protein for this DNA, with a difference at residue 14 that likely arises from a read error; the protein given is the translation of the DNA. TRDV2 is the V gene, and the J gene was not called. Germline-derived CDR1 and CDR2 are GEAIGNYY and EKD. CDR3 length: 16 amino acids. The DNA for the CDR3 is TGTGCCTGTGACCCCCCGCGCACAGTGTACACCGATAAACACATCTTT. This codes for CACDPPRTVYTDKHIF.

As to this clone: The amino acid sequence in TCRdb belongs to a much larger clone and departs from this DNA's translation at residue 12, likely a sequencing read error; the sequence shown is translated from the DNA. The rearrangement uses TRDV1 and TRDJ1; D is undetermined. The germline V and J ends were trimmed by 0 bases and 1 base, with 27 bases remaining between them. CDR3 length equals 21 residues. CDR1 is TSWWSYY, CDR2 QGS, per germline. The CDR3 protein is CALGELRHYFGCLRPTDKLIF. The CDR3 DNA reads TGTGCTCTTGGGGAACTGAGGCACTACTTCGGATGCCTGAGGCCCACCGATAAACTCATCTTT.

Concerning this clone itself: This DNA translates differently at residue 15 from the TCRdb protein, which is that of a much larger clone; a read error is likely, and the protein shown is the DNA's own translation. The rearrangement uses TRDV1 and TRDJ1; no clear D gene. Germline CDR1 is TSWWSYY and CDR2 is QGS. The CDR3 runs to 18 residues. CDR3 DNA sequence: TGTGCTCTTGGGGAAGTGTACCCGCGGGAATCGTACACCGATAGACTCATCTTT. Its translation: CALGEVYPRESYTDRLIF.

This clone was found a few times. A far larger clone lies a single base away; this is likely a read error. This specimen includes other DNA sequences encoding the same CDR3. CDR3 nucleotides: TGTGCTCTTGGGGACGATCACTGGGGGATACTCACCGATAAACTCATCTTT. Protein: CALGDDHWGILTDKLIF. The chain is built from TRDV1 and TRDJ1, with 12 bases aligning to TRDD3. TCRdb is silent on the J gene; assignment here came from matching the DNA to germline. Looked up from germline, CDR1 is TSWWSYY and CDR2 is QGS. V lost 3 bases and J lost 1; bases outside the gene matches: 6. CDR3 length: 17 amino acids.

Notes on this clone: A read error is the likely source, as a far larger clone sits one nucleotide away. The sample carries other DNA sequences with the same CDR3. The CDR3 loop reads CALGEELGDELIF. The DNA of the CDR3 is TGTGCTCTTGGAGAAGAACTGGGGGATGAACTCATCTTT. The gene calls are TRDV1 and TRDJ1; 10 nucleotides line up with TRDD3. CDR3 size: 13 residues. V trimming: 6 bases; J trimming: 9 bases; junction bases outside the gene matches: 7. Germline loops: CDR1 TSWWSYY, CDR2 QGS.

With respect to this clone: A much larger clone differs from this one at a single base, so this may be a read error. The sample carries other DNA sequences with the same CDR3. The V and J genes are TRDV1 and TRDJ3; possible D gene TRDD3, 6 bases. CDR1 and CDR2 (germline): TSWWSYY, QGS. The CDR3 has 19 residues. CDR3 residues: CALGERPRGTRWDTRQMFF. The CDR3, as DNA: TGTGCTCTTGGGGAACGTCCGAGGGGGACCCGCTGGGACACCAGACAGATGTTTTTC.

This clone has more than one count but fewer than ten. A far bigger clonotype differs at one base, so this is likely a read error. The V gene call is TRDV2, and the J gene call is absent; the D call TRDD3 from the table was never checked on the DNA. The CDR3 has 15 amino acids. The germline V gene has CDR1 GEAIGNYY and CDR2 EKD. The CDR3 here is CACDSLGDTADKLIF. The CDR3 bases are TGTGCCTGTGACTCATTGGGGGATACAGCCGATAAGCTCATCTTT.

Notes on this clone: TCRdb pairs this DNA with a much larger clone's protein that differs at residue 6, likely a read error; the protein shown was translated from the DNA. V usage is TRDV1 and J usage is TRDJ1; D is unclear. The J gene comes from matching the DNA to germline here; TCRdb lacks it. Germline CDR1 and CDR2: TSWWSYY and QGS. Deletions cut 4 bases from V and 4 bases from J, with 10 bases between. CDR3 length: 13 residues. CDR3 region: CALGALPHDKLIF. DNA for the CDR3: TGTGCTCTTGGGGCATTGCCCCACGATAAACTCATCTTT.

As regards this clone: TCRdb's listed protein matches a much larger clone and diverges from this DNA's translation at residue 17, likely through a read error; the protein shown comes from the DNA. The chain carries TRDV1 and TRDJ1, with 12 nucleotides matching TRDD3. Germline matching of the DNA provided the J gene here, since TCRdb leaves it blank. V lost 0 bases to trimming and J lost 1 base; unmatched junction nucleotides: 21. CDR1 and CDR2 (germline): TSWWSYY, QGS. The CDR3 length is 23 residues. In DNA, the CDR3 is TGTGCTCTTGGGGAACTGGGGCCTTCCTACGACTGGGGGATACAAGGGAGCACCGATAAACTCATCTTT. It specifies CALGELGPSYDWGIQGSTDKLIF.

In regard to this clone: This likely stems from a read error, as it lies one base from a far larger clone. The sample has other DNA sequences that encode this CDR3 too. V is TRDV2 and J is TRDJ1; 7 bases are shared with TRDD3. The J gene, missing from TCRdb, was assigned here through DNA to germline matching. Trimming removed 3 bases from V and 4 bases from J; junction bases left unmatched: 10. CDR1 and CDR2 from the germline V gene are GEAIGNYY and EKD. The CDR3 consists of 15 residues. CDR3 sequence: CACDQTGGYGDKLIF. CDR3 bases: TGTGCCTGTGACCAAACTGGAGGATACGGCGATAAACTCATCTTT.

This clone was found a few times. For this DNA, TCRdb reports the protein of a much larger clone, which diverges at residue 9, most likely from a read error; the protein presented here is translated directly from the DNA. The chain's CDR3 is CALGEPFLCTGTDKLIF. The DNA of the CDR3 is TGTGCTCTTGGGGAACCCTTCCTCTGCACTGGCACCGATAAACTCATCTTT. V usage is TRDV1 and J usage is TRDJ1; TRDD2 matches at 7 bases. The junction had 9 bases not matched to a gene; V was cut back by 1 base and J by 1 base. Germline-derived CDR1 and CDR2 are TSWWSYY and QGS. The length of the CDR3 is 17 residues.

This clone was picked up many times. For this DNA, TCRdb reports the protein of a much larger clone, which diverges at residue 9, most likely from a read error; the protein presented here is translated directly from the DNA. V gene TRDV1 combines with J gene TRDJ1; D remains unclear. TCRdb lists no J gene, so it was determined here by aligning the DNA to germline. The V end lost 0 bases, the J end lost 8 bases, and 16 bases lay between the germline ends. The CDR3 loop spans 15 amino acids. The germline V gene encodes CDR1 TSWWSYY and CDR2 QGS. The CDR3, as DNA: TGTGCTCTTGGGGAACTCCTAGTAGCCCAGGGAAAACTCATCTTT. It codes for CALGELLVAQGKLIF.

This clone was counted only a few times. A far larger clone is one nucleotide away, so this likely arose from a read error. The sample holds other DNA sequences that translate to the same CDR3. The chain links TRDV1 to TRDJ1; D gene unclear. No J segment appears in TCRdb, so it was assigned here by matching the sequence to germline. Germline V gene lookup returns CDR1 TSWWSYY and CDR2 QGS. The V end lost 0 bases, the J end lost 0 bases, and 20 bases lay between the germline ends. The CDR3 runs to 19 residues. For the CDR3, the DNA is TGTGCTCTTGGGGAACTGGTGACACGTACCCCGACATACACCGATAAACTCATCTTT. Its translation: CALGELVTRTPTYTDKLIF.

In the case of this clone: This is likely an artifact of a read error, given a far larger clone one base away. Other DNA variants within this sample encode the same CDR3. This chain connects TRDV1 to TRDJ1; no clear D gene. In germline, CDR1 is TSWWSYY, CDR2 QGS. The CDR3 has 17 residues. For the CDR3, the DNA is TGTGCTCTTGGGGAATGCCCCTATACCCTGAGGACCGATAAACTTATCTTT. Translating gives CALGECPYTLRTDKLIF.

There are a few counts of this clone. TCRdb's entry gives the protein of a much larger clone, which mismatches this DNA's translation at residue 9, likely from a read error; the protein reported here is translated from the DNA. The rearrangement links TRDV3 to TRDJ1; D ambiguous. The CDR3 is 16 amino acids. V lost 0 bases and J lost 0, with 17 bases in between. Germline CDR1 is TVYSNPD and CDR2 is GDNSRS (reference sequence). The DNA of the CDR3 is TGTGCCTTTAGGCACCTATCCTGGCTGTACACCGATAAACTCATCTTT. Its protein is CAFRHLSWLYTDKLIF.